What follows is one TCR beta chain and its context. Its specificity is not known. Relative to the germline gene, one junction end is altered; a read error may explain this. The sample comes from a study of T cell responses to AZD1222 COVID-19 vaccine. Study at large: Samples with a second dose at about 4 or about 12 weeks were pooled together.

Some clones are missing from TCRdb's copy, which holds only in-frame ones; the method was immunoSEQ multiplex PCR. The sample records about 60,000 clones, roughly 82% being singletons. General observations from the study: At baseline, just six or seven AZD1222 recipients tested seropositive. In a largely white British group with more females than males, clonal diversity was possibly underestimated. Among spike-specific TCRs, nearly half reportedly target unmutated variant regions.

The CDR3 sequence is 13 residues long. The germline V gene has CDR1 KGHSH and CDR2 LQKENI. The chain employs TRBV18 and TRBJ1-1, with 7 bases aligning to TRBD1. This specimen was peripheral blood, taken on day 0 of AZD1222 vaccination. This TCR came from an adult in good health. CDR3 sequence (DNA): TGTGCCAGCTCCCCACGGCGGGACAGTGAAGCTTTCTTT. Its protein product is CASSPRRDSEAFF.